This TCR beta chain was found in a study of post-analysis software for immune sequencing data. About this clonotype: Its antigen is still unknown.

The CDR3 has 12 amino acids. Germline CDR1 reads MNHEY; CDR2 reads SMNVEV (reference sequence). Trimming removed 2 bases at V and 11 bases at J, with 12 bases between. The study, taken as a whole, reports: Among multiple sclerosis patients, normalized Chao1 diversity was significantly below that of controls. In patients, TRBV5-6, TRBV5-1 and TRBV20-1 belonged to five TRBV segments found more frequently than in controls. Pronounced co-clustering by F measure was evident among identically batched samples.

Included in the TCR beta cDNA libraries were unique molecular identifiers. T cells numbering about 0.95 to 11 million gave rise to about 490,000 cDNA molecules. TCRdb called the PCR reads again in MiXCR, with one record for every CDR3 protein. Of roughly 570,000 distinct CDR3 sequences listed, 30% to 40% are singletons. Sequenced sample: blood. The chain recombines TRBV27 with TRBJ1-1; D call uncertain. The TCR sequence derives from a girl aged 2-17 years with multiple sclerosis. The DNA of the CDR3 is TGTGCCAGCAGTTTAGAGGCCACGAAGGCTTTCTTT. Protein sequence: CASSLEATKAFF.